Presented here are 10 T cell receptor beta chains from one specimen sequenced in a study of blood T cell repertoires in COVID-19. Generated by immunoSEQ multiplex PCR, the TCRdb table keeps only in-frame clones and is missing some. Here the sample spans about 160,000 clones, 77% being singletons. The sequencing sample was made of peripheral blood. Every receptor here comes from a man between 65 and 79 years old with acute or convalescent COVID-19.

The V call is TRBV6-5, the J call TRBJ1-2; D might be TRBD1 (6 bases). The CDR3 covers 14 residues. The germline V gene encodes CDR1 MNHEY and CDR2 SVGAGI. V shed 0 bases and J shed 4 bases, with 9 bases lying between them. The CDR3 protein is CASSYSSGVYGYTF. Written as DNA, the CDR3 is TGTGCCAGCAGTTACTCTTCAGGGGTCTATGGCTACACCTTC.

This clone was seen a handful of times. This chain links TRBV5-1 with TRBJ2-7; D is possibly TRBD1 (6 bases). V was pared by 3 bases and J by 0 bases, with 10 bases between. The germline V gene encodes CDR1 SGHRS and CDR2 YFSETQ. This CDR3 has 14 residues. CDR3: CASSSRQDSYEQYF. CDR3 DNA sequence: TGCGCCAGCAGCTCCCGACAGGACTCCTACGAGCAGTACTTC.

The genes are TRBV5-4 and TRBJ2-7; D may be TRBD2 (5 bases). The CDR3 runs to 12 residues. The V end lost 5 bases, the J end lost 3 bases, and 9 bases lay between the germline ends. The germline V gene encodes CDR1 SGHNT and CDR2 YYREEE (reference sequence). CDR3 sequence: CASRAGNYEQYF. The CDR3 coding sequence is TGTGCCAGCAGAGCCGGGAACTACGAGCAGTACTTC.

The chain joins TRBV27 to TRBJ2-6; D might be TRBD2 (5 bases). Germline V gene lookup returns CDR1 MNHEY and CDR2 SMNVEV (reference sequence). The CDR3 extends over 14 amino acids. The V end was cut by 4 bases, the J end by 4 bases, with 8 bases between. The CDR3 DNA is TGTGCCAGCAGTTCGACGGGGGGGGCCAACGTCCTGACTTTC. Protein sequence: CASSSTGGANVLTF.

J is TRBJ2-3 and V is TRBV5-1; 11 nucleotides align to TRBD2. With 6 bases clipped from V and 0 bases from J, the junction kept 3 bases outside the gene matches. The CDR3 runs 15 residues. Germline assignment: CDR1 SGHRS and CDR2 YFSETQ. The CDR3 nucleotides are TGCGCCAGCAAGTGGACTAGCGGGAGCACAGATACGCAGTATTTT. This gives the protein CASKWTSGSTDTQYF.

This chain links TRBV11-3 with TRBJ2-1; TRBD1 agrees at 8 bases. This CDR3 is built from 15 residues. Germline-derived CDR1 and CDR2 are SGHNT and YENEEA. V lost 3 bases and J lost 6; bases outside the gene matches: 7. The CDR3 region is CASSFQGARSNEQFF. CDR3 nucleotide sequence: TGTGCCAGCAGCTTCCAGGGGGCGCGCAGCAATGAGCAGTTCTTC. The variable domain in full, completed from reference TRBV11-3 and TRBJ2-1, reads EAGVVQSPRYKIIEKKQPVAFWCNPISGHNTLYWYLQNLGQGPELLIRYENEEAVDDSQLPKDRFSAERLKGVDSTLKIQPAELGDSAVYLCASSFQGARSNEQFFGPGTRLTVL.

The chain uses TRBV11-3 and TRBJ2-3; 7 nucleotides align to TRBD1. Germline loops: CDR1 SGHNT, CDR2 YENEEA. Trimming at V came to 5 bases and at J to 4 bases, leaving 9 bases not matched to a gene. This CDR3 has 15 residues. CDR3 coding DNA: TGTGCCAGCAGCGTAGCGAACAGGGGAGCAGATACGCAGTATTTT. Protein: CASSVANRGADTQYF.

This clone was seen a few times. The V and J genes are TRBV7-9 and TRBJ2-7; 10 positions agree with TRBD1. The CDR3 is 17 residues long. V was clipped by 5 bases and J by 2 bases; unmatched bases: 12. Germline values: CDR1 SEHNR, CDR2 FQNEAQ (reference sequence). The CDR3 spells CASSPVRGQGVTYEQYF. The CDR3 nucleotides read TGTGCCAGCAGCCCCGTACGCGGACAGGGGGTGACCTACGAGCAGTACTTC.

A few counts support this clone. The chain is built from TRBV6-5 and TRBJ1-6, with 9 bases aligning to TRBD1. The CDR3 is made up of 16 amino acids. V was clipped by 0 bases and J by 9 bases; unmatched bases: 6. CDR1 is MNHEY and CDR2 is SVGAGI in the germline V gene. The DNA for the CDR3 is TGTGCCAGCAGTTACTCCGGGACAGGGAGTAGTTCACCCCTCCACTTT. It specifies CASSYSGTGSSSPLHF.

The chain's CDR3 is CASSLDLAEGTDTQYF. In DNA, the CDR3 is TGTGCCAGCAGCTTAGATCTAGCGGAGGGCACAGATACGCAGTATTTT. V usage is TRBV11-3 and J usage is TRBJ2-3; 7 bases align to TRBD2. The CDR3 extends over 16 amino acids. From germline, CDR1 is SGHNT and CDR2 YENEEA. The J segment lost 1 base and the V segment lost 0 bases, leaving 4 bases of the junction unmatched.